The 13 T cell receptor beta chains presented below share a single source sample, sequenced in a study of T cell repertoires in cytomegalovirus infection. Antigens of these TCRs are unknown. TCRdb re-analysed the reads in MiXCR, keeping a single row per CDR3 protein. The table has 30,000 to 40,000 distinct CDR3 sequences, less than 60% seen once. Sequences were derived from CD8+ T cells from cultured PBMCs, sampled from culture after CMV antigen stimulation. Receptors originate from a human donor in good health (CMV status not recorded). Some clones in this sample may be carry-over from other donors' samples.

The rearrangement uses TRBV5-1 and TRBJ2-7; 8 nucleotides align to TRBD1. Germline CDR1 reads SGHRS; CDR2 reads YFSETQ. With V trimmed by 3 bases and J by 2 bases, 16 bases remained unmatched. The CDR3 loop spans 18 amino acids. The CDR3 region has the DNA TGCGCCAGCAGCTGGCCCGAGAGATGGACAGGGCCCCCCTACGAGCAGTACTTC. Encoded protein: CASSWPERWTGPPYEQYF.

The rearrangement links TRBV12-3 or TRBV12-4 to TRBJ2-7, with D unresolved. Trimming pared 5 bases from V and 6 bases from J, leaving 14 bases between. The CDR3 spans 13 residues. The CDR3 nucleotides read TGTGCCAGCAGTGGGTTTACGCCTGGCGAGCAGTACTTC. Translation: CASSGFTPGEQYF.

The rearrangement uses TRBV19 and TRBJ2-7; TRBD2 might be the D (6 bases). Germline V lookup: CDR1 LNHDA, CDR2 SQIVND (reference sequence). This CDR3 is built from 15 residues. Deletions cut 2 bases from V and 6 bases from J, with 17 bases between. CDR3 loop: CASSIPGVLVGEQYF. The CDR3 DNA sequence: TGTGCCAGTAGTATACCGGGAGTGCTTGTAGGCGAGCAGTACTTC.

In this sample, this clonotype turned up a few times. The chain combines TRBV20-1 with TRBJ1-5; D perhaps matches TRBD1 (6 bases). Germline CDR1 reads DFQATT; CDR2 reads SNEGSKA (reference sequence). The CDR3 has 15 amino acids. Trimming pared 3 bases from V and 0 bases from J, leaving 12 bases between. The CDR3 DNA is TGCAGTGCTAGTCGGGGGCATTATAGCAATCAGCCCCAGCATTTT. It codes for CSASRGHYSNQPQHF.

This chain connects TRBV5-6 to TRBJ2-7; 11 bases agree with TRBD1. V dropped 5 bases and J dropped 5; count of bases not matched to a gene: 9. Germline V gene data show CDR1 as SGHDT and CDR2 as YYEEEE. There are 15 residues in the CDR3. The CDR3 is CASRSPGQGVHEQYF. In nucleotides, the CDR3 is TGTGCCAGCAGGAGTCCGGGACAGGGGGTCCACGAGCAGTACTTC.

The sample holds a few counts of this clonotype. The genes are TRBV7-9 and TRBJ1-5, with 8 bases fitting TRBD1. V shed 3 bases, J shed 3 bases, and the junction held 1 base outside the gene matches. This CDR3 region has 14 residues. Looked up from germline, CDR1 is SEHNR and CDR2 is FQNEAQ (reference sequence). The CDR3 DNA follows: TGTGCCAGCAGCTTGACAGGGGACAATCAGCCCCAGCATTTT. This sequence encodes CASSLTGDNQPQHF. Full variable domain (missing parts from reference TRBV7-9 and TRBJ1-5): DTGVSQNPRHKITKRGQNVTFRCDPISEHNRLYWYRQTLGQGPEFLTYFQNEAQLEKSRLLSDRFSAERPKGSFSTLEIQRTEQGDSAMYLCASSLTGDNQPQHFGDGTRLSIL.

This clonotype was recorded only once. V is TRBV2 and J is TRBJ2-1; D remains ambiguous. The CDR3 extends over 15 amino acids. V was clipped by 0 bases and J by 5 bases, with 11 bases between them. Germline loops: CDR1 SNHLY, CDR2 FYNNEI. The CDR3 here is CASSEARRNNNEQFF. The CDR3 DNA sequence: TGTGCCAGCAGTGAAGCACGAAGGAACAACAATGAGCAGTTCTTC.

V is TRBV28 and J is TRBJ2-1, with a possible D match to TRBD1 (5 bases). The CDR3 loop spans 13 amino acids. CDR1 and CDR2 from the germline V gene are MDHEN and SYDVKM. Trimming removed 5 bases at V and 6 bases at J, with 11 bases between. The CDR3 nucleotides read TGTGCCAGCAGTCCCTCAAGGGGCAATGAGCAGTTCTTC. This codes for CASSPSRGNEQFF.

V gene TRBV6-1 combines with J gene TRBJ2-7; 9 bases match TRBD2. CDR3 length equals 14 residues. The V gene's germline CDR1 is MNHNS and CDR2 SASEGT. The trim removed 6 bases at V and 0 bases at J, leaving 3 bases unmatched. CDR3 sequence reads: CASRDSGSSYEQYF. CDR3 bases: TGTGCCAGCAGAGATAGCGGGAGCTCCTACGAGCAGTACTTC.

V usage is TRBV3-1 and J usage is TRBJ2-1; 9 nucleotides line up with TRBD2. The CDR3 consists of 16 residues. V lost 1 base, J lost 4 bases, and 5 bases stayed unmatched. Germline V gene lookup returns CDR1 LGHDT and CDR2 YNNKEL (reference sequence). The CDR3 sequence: CASSQVSGRTYNEQFF. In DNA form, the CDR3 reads TGTGCCAGCAGCCAAGTGAGCGGGAGGACGTACAATGAGCAGTTCTTC.

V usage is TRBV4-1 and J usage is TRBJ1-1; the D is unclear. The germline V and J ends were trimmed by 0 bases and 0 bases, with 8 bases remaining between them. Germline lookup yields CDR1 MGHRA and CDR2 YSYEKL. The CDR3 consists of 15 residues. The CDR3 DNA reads TGCGCCAGCAGCCAAGATTGGACTGTGAACACTGAAGCTTTCTTT. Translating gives CASSQDWTVNTEAFF.

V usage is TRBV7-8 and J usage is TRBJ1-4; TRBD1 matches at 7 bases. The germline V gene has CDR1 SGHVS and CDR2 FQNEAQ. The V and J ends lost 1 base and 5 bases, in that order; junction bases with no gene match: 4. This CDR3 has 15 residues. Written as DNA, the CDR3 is TGTGCCAGCAGCTTAGGAGGGGGCGGCAATGAAAAACTGTTTTTT. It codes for CASSLGGGGNEKLFF.

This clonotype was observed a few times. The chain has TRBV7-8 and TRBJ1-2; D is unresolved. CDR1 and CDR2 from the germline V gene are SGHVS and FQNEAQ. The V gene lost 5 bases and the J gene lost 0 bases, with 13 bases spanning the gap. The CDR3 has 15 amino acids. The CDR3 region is CASSLEPRPNYGYTF. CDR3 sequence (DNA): TGTGCCAGCAGCCTTGAACCCAGACCTAACTATGGCTACACCTTC.